The 27 T cell receptor beta chains below all came from one sample that was sequenced in a study of vaccination and CD4 T cells after COVID-19. Time point in this sample: late sampling 161 to 241 days after vaccination in three convalescent patients. Treatment meaning: approximately 10-day PBMC culture with coronavirus spike peptide pools or control peptides (ViraFEST assay). Their antigen targets remain unknown. Sequence data for DNA of cultured CD4+ T cells were generated by the Oncomine TCR Beta short-read assay. TCRdb processed the PCR reads anew with MiXCR; each CDR3 protein has one entry. Here the sample spans approximately 24,000 distinct CDR3 sequences, about 40% being singletons. The material was CD4+ T cells from blood, cultured in vitro, obtained about 7 months after SARS-CoV-2 vaccination. Every receptor here comes from a human donor who had recovered from COVID-19.

As to this clonotype: At one boundary the junction diverges from the germline segment, which might be a read error. The chain carries TRBV7-2 and TRBJ1-2, with 7 bases lining up with TRBD1. Germline V gene data show CDR1 as SGHTA and CDR2 as FQGNSA. There are 14 residues in the CDR3. CDR3 DNA sequence: TGTGCCAGCAGTTTAGGGGGCGCGGGACGTGGCTACACCTTC. Protein sequence: CASSLGGAGRGYTF.

This clonotype appeared a few times. The chain links TRBV7-3 to TRBJ1-1; D may be TRBD1 (5 bases). CDR1 and CDR2 (germline): SGHTA, FQGTGA. The CDR3 has 14 residues. Trimming pared 5 bases from V and 2 bases from J, leaving 12 bases between. The CDR3 spells CASSQRGPNTEAFF. The CDR3 DNA reads as TGTGCCAGCAGCCAACGGGGCCCCAACACTGAAGCTTTCTTT.

The chain recombines TRBV20-1 with TRBJ1-2; tentative D call: TRBD1 (5 bases). This CDR3 contains 11 residues. The V and J ends lost 4 bases and 6 bases respectively, with 9 bases between them. Germline V gene data show CDR1 as DFQATT and CDR2 as SNEGSKA (reference sequence). CDR3 DNA: TGCAGTGCTACTCTGGGGGATGGCTACACCTTC. This encodes CSATLGDGYTF.

The V and J genes are TRBV6-1 and TRBJ1-5, with D perhaps TRBD1 (6 bases). The germline CDR1 and CDR2 sequences are MNHNS and SASEGT. V lost 4 bases, J lost 0 bases, and 13 bases lay in between. This CDR3 has 16 residues. The CDR3 reads CASSGTSRGSNQPQHF. CDR3 nucleotides: TGTGCCAGCAGTGGCACTTCCAGGGGTAGCAATCAGCCCCAGCATTTT.

The chain combines TRBV28 with TRBJ2-1; D might be TRBD1 (6 bases). From germline, CDR1 is MDHEN and CDR2 SYDVKM. This CDR3 is built from 13 residues. The ends were cut back, 7 bases at V and 10 bases at J, with 17 bases in the middle. CDR3 in amino acids: CASNTGWGGEQFF. As DNA, the CDR3 is TGTGCCAGCAATACAGGGTGGGGTGGCGAGCAGTTCTTC.

The gene calls are TRBV7-6 and TRBJ2-5; tentative D call: TRBD2 (5 bases). This CDR3 is built from 15 residues. Trimming left V 3 bases short and J 0 bases short, with 11 bases between. Germline V gives CDR1 SGHVS, CDR2 FNYEAQ. The CDR3 DNA is TGTGCCAGCAGCTTTTTAGCGAGGAACCAAGAGACCCAGTACTTC. This translates into CASSFLARNQETQYF.

This chain uses TRBV20-1 with TRBJ2-7; weak D call: TRBD1 (6 bases). Trimming shortened V by 7 bases and J by 0 bases, and 19 bases separated the two germline ends. Germline values: CDR1 DFQATT, CDR2 SNEGSKA (reference sequence). The length of the CDR3 is 15 residues. The CDR3 spells CSGNSRDTVSYEQYF. DNA for the CDR3: TGCAGTGGAAATTCCCGGGACACCGTCTCCTACGAGCAGTACTTC.

The chain links TRBV28 to TRBJ1-1; 8 positions match TRBD1. J lost 4 bases, V lost 7 bases, and 5 bases had no gene match. This CDR3 spans 13 amino acids. Looked up from germline, CDR1 is MDHEN and CDR2 is SYDVKM. The chain's CDR3 is CASIFQGATEAFF. The CDR3 DNA is TGTGCCAGCATCTTTCAGGGGGCCACTGAAGCTTTCTTT.

V gene TRBV15 combines with J gene TRBJ2-7; possible D gene TRBD1, 6 bases. Trimming stripped 2 bases from V and 2 bases from J, with 13 bases between. The CDR3 extends over 15 amino acids. In germline, CDR1 is LNHNV, CDR2 YYDKDF (reference sequence). This CDR3 is CATSRRDKQPYEQYF. The CDR3 region has the DNA TGTGCCACCAGCAGACGGGACAAACAACCCTACGAGCAGTACTTC.

This clonotype was counted only a few times. This chain links TRBV6-2 or TRBV6-3 with TRBJ2-1, with a weak D call TRBD1 (5 bases). Germline CDR1 and CDR2: MNHEY and SVGEGT. The CDR3 contains 16 residues. The V end was cut by 0 bases, the J end by 7 bases, with 16 bases between. The CDR3 loop is CASSYSNRQGLNEQFF. The CDR3, as DNA: TGTGCCAGCAGTTACTCGAATCGGCAGGGCCTGAATGAGCAGTTCTTC.

The table lists this clonotype with a few counts. The chain carries TRBV7-2 and TRBJ2-7; D not certain. The V and J ends lost 7 bases and 4 bases respectively, with 8 bases between them. Germline CDR1 reads SGHTA; CDR2 reads FQGNSA. The CDR3 is 11 amino acids. The chain's CDR3 is CASITEYEQYF. DNA of the CDR3: TGTGCCAGCATTACAGAGTACGAGCAGTACTTC.

The rearrangement joins TRBV20-1 to TRBJ2-7; maybe TRBD1 (5 bases). CDR1 DFQATT and CDR2 SNEGSKA come from the germline V gene (reference sequence). V dropped 5 bases and J dropped 2 bases, with 13 bases sitting between them. The CDR3 length is 13 residues. The CDR3 region has the DNA TGCAGTGCTGAAGAGACAGATACCTACGAGCAGTACTTC. Translated, it gives CSAEETDTYEQYF.

CDR3 in amino acids: CSDRQVGETQYF. CDR3 DNA sequence: TGCAGTGACAGACAGGTCGGAGAGACCCAGTACTTC. The rearrangement joins TRBV20-1 to TRBJ2-5; possibly TRBD1 for D (6 bases). V was pared by 7 bases and J by 4 bases, with 13 bases between. The CDR3 is 12 amino acids. Germline CDR1 is DFQATT and CDR2 is SNEGSKA (reference sequence).

This chain joins TRBV7-2 and TRBJ1-1; possible D gene TRBD1, 5 bases. This CDR3 has 13 amino acids. V shed 4 bases and J shed 1 base, with 7 bases lying between them. Germline V CDR1 and CDR2: SGHTA, FQGNSA. DNA for the CDR3: TGTGCCAGCAGCTCGGACAAGAACACTGAAGCTTTCTTT. It yields the protein CASSSDKNTEAFF. Full variable domain (remainder filled in from reference TRBV7-2 and TRBJ1-1): GAGVSQSPSNKVTEKGKDVELRCDPISGHTALYWYRQSLGQGLEFLIYFQGNSAPDKSGLPSDRFSAERTGGSVSTLTIQRTQQEDSAVYLCASSSDKNTEAFFGQGTRLTVV.

The chain recombines TRBV7-3 with TRBJ2-2; D remains unclear. Germline V gene sequence: CDR1 SGHTA, CDR2 FQGTGA. V lost 1 base and J 6 bases, leaving 9 bases between the germline ends. The CDR3 has 14 residues. The CDR3 protein is CASSLRSRSGELFF. Here the CDR3 DNA reads TGTGCCAGCAGCTTAAGGTCCAGGTCCGGGGAGCTGTTTTTT. The full variable domain, completed using reference TRBV7-3 and TRBJ2-2, is GAGVSQTPSNKVTEKGKYVELRCDPISGHTALYWYRQSLGQGPEFLIYFQGTGAADDSGLPNDRFFAVRPEGSVSTLKIQRTERGDSAVYLCASSLRSRSGELFFGEGSRLTVL.

This clonotype came up once. The V gene is TRBV20-1, the J gene TRBJ2-7; 7 nucleotides match TRBD2. The CDR3 is 16 residues long. Germline V lookup: CDR1 DFQATT, CDR2 SNEGSKA (reference sequence). Unmatched junction bases numbered 17, after V lost 2 bases and J lost 7 bases. The CDR3 here is CSARMRYGGSSKEQYF. CDR3 bases: TGCAGTGCTAGAATGAGGTACGGCGGGAGTTCAAAGGAGCAGTACTTC.

The gene calls are TRBV7-3 and TRBJ2-3; 8 bases line up with TRBD2. Germline V gives CDR1 SGHTA, CDR2 FQGTGA. The CDR3 runs to 14 residues. V shed 6 bases and J 5 bases; nucleotides not matched to a gene: 7. The CDR3 DNA reads TGTGCCAGCAGGTTGTCTGCGGGGGGAGATACGCAGTATTTT. Translation gives CASRLSAGGDTQYF.

In this sample, this clonotype turned up a few times. The CDR3 protein is CASSPPGGVDEQYF. CDR3 DNA: TGTGCCAGCAGTCCTCCAGGGGGGGTCGACGAGCAGTACTTC. The V gene is TRBV6-1, the J gene TRBJ2-7; D possibly matches TRBD1 or TRBD2 (7 bases each). The V end was cut by 5 bases, the J end by 5 bases, with 16 bases between. This CDR3 is built from 14 residues. Germline V gene sequence: CDR1 MNHNS, CDR2 SASEGT.

This clonotype was detected once. The CDR3: CSVVRQGPSGLAAAEQFF. The CDR3 nucleotides are TGCAGCGTTGTTCGGCAGGGACCCTCAGGTCTAGCGGCCGCTGAGCAGTTCTTC. The chain has TRBV29-1 and TRBJ2-1, with 7 bases fitting TRBD2. V gave up 4 bases and J gave up 9 bases; unmatched junction bases: 24. The CDR3 runs 18 residues. The germline V gene has CDR1 SQVTM and CDR2 ANQGSEA.

In its sample, this clonotype was seen a few times. The chain combines TRBV27 with TRBJ1-6, with D hard to call. Germline assignment: CDR1 MNHEY and CDR2 SMNVEV (reference sequence). V was clipped by 5 bases and J by 11 bases, with 13 bases between them. The CDR3 covers 13 residues. CDR3 sequence (DNA): TGTGCCAGCAGTAAGGGTGGGGTAGCACCCCTCCACTTT. Its translation: CASSKGGVAPLHF.

The chain employs TRBV5-1 and TRBJ2-5, with D unresolved. Germline CDR1 reads SGHRS; CDR2 reads YFSETQ. The CDR3 is 12 amino acids. Trimming pared 2 bases from V and 3 bases from J, leaving 5 bases between. CDR3 nucleotides: TGCGCCAGCAGCTTTCCCGAAGAGACCCAGTACTTC. It codes for CASSFPEETQYF. The full variable domain, rest sourced from reference TRBV5-1 and TRBJ2-5, is KAGVTQTPRYLIKTRGQQVTLSCSPISGHRSVSWYQQTPGQGLQFLFEYFSETQRNKGNFPGRFSGRQFSNSRSEMNVSTLELGDSALYLCASSFPEETQYFGPGTRLLVL.

This chain links TRBV7-3 with TRBJ2-3; 8 nucleotides align to TRBD1. Per the germline V gene, CDR1 is SGHTA and CDR2 is FQGTGA. This CDR3 contains 17 residues. V was pared by 2 bases and J by 0 bases, with 7 bases of the junction left unmatched. This chain's CDR3 is CASSLGLGTGSTDTQYF. CDR3 coding DNA: TGTGCCAGCAGCTTAGGGTTAGGGACAGGAAGCACAGATACGCAGTATTTT.

This clonotype has a handful of counts. This chain links TRBV7-2 with TRBJ2-1; 9 bases map to TRBD2. Germline lookup yields CDR1 SGHTA and CDR2 FQGNSA. The V and J ends lost 5 bases and 5 bases, in that order; junction bases with no gene match: 7. The CDR3 contains 15 residues. The CDR3 nucleotides read TGTGCCAGCAGCCGGCAGACTAGCGGAAACAATGAGCAGTTCTTC. Amino acids: CASSRQTSGNNEQFF.

The chain uses TRBV19 and TRBJ1-5, with TRBD1 matching 7 bases. Unmatched junction bases numbered 11, after V lost 5 bases and J lost 7 bases. Germline-derived CDR1 and CDR2 are LNHDA and SQIVND (reference sequence). The CDR3 consists of 15 residues. The CDR3 reads CASSSDRVSRQPQHF. In DNA form, the CDR3 reads TGTGCCAGTAGTTCCGACAGGGTATCTCGACAGCCCCAGCATTTT.

Only a few counts were recorded for this clonotype. The chain carries TRBV7-9 and TRBJ2-5; a weak D match, TRBD1 (5 bases). CDR1 and CDR2 from the germline V gene are SEHNR and FQNEAQ (reference sequence). This CDR3 has 14 amino acids. Trimming left V 2 bases short and J 8 bases short, with 15 bases between. The CDR3 nucleotides read TGTGCCAGCAGCTTATCCTCGGACACAGAAACCCAGTACTTC. It translates to CASSLSSDTETQYF.

The chain employs TRBV7-2 and TRBJ1-5; possibly TRBD1 for D (6 bases). V dropped 4 bases and J dropped 9 bases, with 13 bases sitting between them. Germline CDR1 and CDR2: SGHTA and FQGNSA. The CDR3 runs to 13 residues. CDR3 loop: CASSSRTGRPQHF. Written as DNA, the CDR3 is TGTGCCAGCAGCTCACGAACAGGGAGGCCCCAGCATTTT.

In its sample, this clonotype was seen a few times. The V call is TRBV24-1, the J call TRBJ2-3; no firm D call. V was trimmed by 4 bases and J by 2 bases, leaving 6 bases between them. The CDR3 is 13 residues long. The V gene's germline CDR1 is KGHDR and CDR2 SFDVKD. The CDR3 sequence is CATSDGPTDTQYF. CDR3 coding DNA: TGTGCCACCAGTGACGGGCCCACAGATACGCAGTATTTT.